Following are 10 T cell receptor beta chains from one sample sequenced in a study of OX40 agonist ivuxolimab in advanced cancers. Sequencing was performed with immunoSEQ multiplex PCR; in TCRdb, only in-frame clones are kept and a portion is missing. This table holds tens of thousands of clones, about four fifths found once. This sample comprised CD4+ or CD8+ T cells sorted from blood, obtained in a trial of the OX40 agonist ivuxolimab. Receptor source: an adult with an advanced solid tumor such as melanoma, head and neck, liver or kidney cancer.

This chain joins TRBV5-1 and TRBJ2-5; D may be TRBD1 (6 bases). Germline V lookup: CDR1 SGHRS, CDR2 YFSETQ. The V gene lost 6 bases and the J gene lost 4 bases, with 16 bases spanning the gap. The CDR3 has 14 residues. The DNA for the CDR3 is TGCGCCAGCACACCGGGACACTTCGGAGAGACCCAGTACTTC. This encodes CASTPGHFGETQYF.

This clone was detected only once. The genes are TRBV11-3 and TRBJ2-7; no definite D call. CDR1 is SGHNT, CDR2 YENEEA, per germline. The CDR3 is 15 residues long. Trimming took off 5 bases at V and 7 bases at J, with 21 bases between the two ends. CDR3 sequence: CASSPWILDGWEQYF. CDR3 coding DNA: TGTGCCAGCAGCCCCTGGATCTTGGACGGGTGGGAGCAGTACTTC. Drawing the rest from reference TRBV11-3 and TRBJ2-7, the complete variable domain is EAGVVQSPRYKIIEKKQPVAFWCNPISGHNTLYWYLQNLGQGPELLIRYENEEAVDDSQLPKDRFSAERLKGVDSTLKIQPAELGDSAVYLCASSPWILDGWEQYFGPGTRLTVT.

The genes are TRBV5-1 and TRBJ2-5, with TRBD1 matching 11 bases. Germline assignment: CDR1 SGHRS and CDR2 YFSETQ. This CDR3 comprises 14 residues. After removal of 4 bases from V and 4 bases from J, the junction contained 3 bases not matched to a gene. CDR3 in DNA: TGCGCCAGCAGCACGGGACAGGGGGGAGAGACCCAGTACTTC. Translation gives CASSTGQGGETQYF.

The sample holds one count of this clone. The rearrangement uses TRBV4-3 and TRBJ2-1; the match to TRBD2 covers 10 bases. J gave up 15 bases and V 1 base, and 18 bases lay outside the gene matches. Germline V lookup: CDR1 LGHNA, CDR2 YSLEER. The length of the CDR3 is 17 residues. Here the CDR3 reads CASSQGTTSGARADLFF. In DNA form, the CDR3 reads TGCGCCAGCAGCCAAGGTACCACTAGCGGGGCCAGGGCAGATCTGTTCTTC.

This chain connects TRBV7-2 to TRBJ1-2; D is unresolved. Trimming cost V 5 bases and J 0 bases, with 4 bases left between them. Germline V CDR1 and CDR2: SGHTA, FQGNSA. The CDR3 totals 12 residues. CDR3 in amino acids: CASSAPNYGYTF. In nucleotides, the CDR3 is TGTGCCAGCAGCGCTCCTAACTATGGCTACACCTTC.

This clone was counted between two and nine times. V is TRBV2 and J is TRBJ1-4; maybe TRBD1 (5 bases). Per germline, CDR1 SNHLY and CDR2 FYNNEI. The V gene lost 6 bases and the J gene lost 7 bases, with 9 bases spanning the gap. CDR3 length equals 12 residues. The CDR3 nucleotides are TGTGCCAGCAGAGGGGCCGTTGAAAAACTGTTTTTT. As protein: CASRGAVEKLFF.

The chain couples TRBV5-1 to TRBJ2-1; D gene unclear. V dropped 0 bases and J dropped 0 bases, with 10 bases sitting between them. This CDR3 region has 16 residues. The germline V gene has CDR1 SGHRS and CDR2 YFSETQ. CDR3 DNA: TGCGCCAGCAGCTTGGGAAGTTCTAGCTCCTACAATGAGCAGTTCTTC. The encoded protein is CASSLGSSSSYNEQFF.

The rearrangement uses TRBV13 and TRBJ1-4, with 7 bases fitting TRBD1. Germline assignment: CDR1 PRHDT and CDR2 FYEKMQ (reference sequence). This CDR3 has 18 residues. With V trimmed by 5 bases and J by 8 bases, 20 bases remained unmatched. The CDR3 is CASSALGFSGQMEEKLFF. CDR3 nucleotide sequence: TGTGCCAGCAGCGCCCTTGGGTTTTCGGGACAGATGGAAGAAAAACTGTTTTTT.

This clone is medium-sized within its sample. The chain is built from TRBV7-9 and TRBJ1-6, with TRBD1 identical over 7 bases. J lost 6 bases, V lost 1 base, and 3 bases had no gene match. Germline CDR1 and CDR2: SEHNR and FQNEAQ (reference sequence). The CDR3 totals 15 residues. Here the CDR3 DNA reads TGTGCCAGCAGCTTAGGGAGGGGGCCTAATTCACCCCTCCACTTT. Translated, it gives CASSLGRGPNSPLHF.

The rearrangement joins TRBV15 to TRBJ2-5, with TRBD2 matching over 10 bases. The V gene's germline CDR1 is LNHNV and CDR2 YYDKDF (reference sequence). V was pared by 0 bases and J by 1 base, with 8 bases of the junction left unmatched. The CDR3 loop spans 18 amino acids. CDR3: CATSRDLLPSGGQETQYF. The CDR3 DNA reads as TGTGCCACCAGCAGAGATCTTCTGCCTAGCGGGGGCCAAGAGACCCAGTACTTC.